This T cell receptor beta chain originates from a study of cytotoxic CD8 clonotypes in ibrutinib-treated CLL. Across the study: Of the patients, about a dozen were relapsed/refractory, roughly 15 treatment-naive and 17 to 18 IGHV unmutated. Response was recorded as partial in approximately 24 patients and complete in 2; at median 68 months, roughly 15 remained remitted and about 12 had progressed. Overall study findings and caveats: Pretreatment clonality was elevated relative to age-matched healthy donors and paralleled circulating CD8+ T-cell counts.

Produced via immunoSEQ multiplex PCR; TCRdb's table is partial and in-frame only. The sample has about 140,000 clones; 75% to 85% are singletons. In germline, CDR1 is WNHNN, CDR2 SYGVQD (reference sequence). CDR3 length: 20 residues. Trimming pared 0 bases from V and 7 bases from J, leaving 28 bases between. About this clone itself: Its antigen is not identified.

The input for sequencing was PBMCs, taken after 36 months of ibrutinib treatment. This TCR derives from a human donor with chronic lymphocytic leukemia. This chain joins TRBV10-1 and TRBJ2-1; weak D call: TRBD2 (6 bases). In DNA, the CDR3 is TGCGCCAGCAGTGAGTCTTTTAACGGCGGGGAGGTTTTTTCCAAGAATGAGCAGTTCTTC. Translation: CASSESFNGGEVFSKNEQFF.